This T cell receptor (beta chain) was captured in a study of blood T cell repertoires in COVID-19. Study overall: T cells, B-cell-depleted T cells, or PBMCs supplied cDNA or gDNA.

CDR3 length: 12 residues. Trimming at V came to 8 bases and at J to 3 bases, leaving 3 bases not matched to a gene. The germline gives CDR1 SNHLY, CDR2 FYNNEI. Clones were sequenced by immunoSEQ multiplex PCR, and TCRdb holds only the in-frame ones, with some missing. The table includes approximately 29,000 clones, 81% detected once. The sequencing sample was made of peripheral blood. The chain joins TRBV2 to TRBJ1-1, with TRBD1 matching 7 bases. This clonotype was sampled from a woman in her sixties with acute or convalescent COVID-19. CDR3 nucleotides: TGTGCCAGCGCGACAGGGCACACTGAAGCTTTCTTT. Amino acid sequence: CASATGHTEAFF. The full variable domain, its missing parts supplied by reference TRBV2 and TRBJ1-1, is EPEVTQTPSHQVTQMGQEVILRCVPISNHLYFYWYRQILGQKVEFLVSFYNNEISEKSEIFDDQFSVERPDGSNFTLKIRSTKLEDSAMYFCASATGHTEAFFGQGTRLTVV.